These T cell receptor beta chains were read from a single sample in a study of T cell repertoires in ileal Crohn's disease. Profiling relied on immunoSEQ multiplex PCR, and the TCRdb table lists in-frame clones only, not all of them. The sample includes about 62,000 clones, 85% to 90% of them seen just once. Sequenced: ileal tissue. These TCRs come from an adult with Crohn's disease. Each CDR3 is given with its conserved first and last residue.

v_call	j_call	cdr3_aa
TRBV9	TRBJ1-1	CASSNTLGQNTEAFF
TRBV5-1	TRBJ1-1	CASSASQGPFMSFF
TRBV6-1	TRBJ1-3	CASSEGGLSGNTIYF
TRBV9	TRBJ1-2	CASSATKRTGVHGYTF
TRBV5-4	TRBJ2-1	CASTSGRISEQFF
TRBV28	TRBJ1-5	CASNQGSNQPQHF
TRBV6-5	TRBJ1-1	CASSADRAGTEAFF
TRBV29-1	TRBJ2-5	CSVVRDIQETQYF
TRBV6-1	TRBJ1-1	CASREGLDTEAFF
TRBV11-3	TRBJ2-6	CASSLSTGISSGANVLTF
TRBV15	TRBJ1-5	CATSSTMTVPSNQPQHF
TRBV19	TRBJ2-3	CASTLDRDTDTQYF
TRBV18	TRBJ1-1	CASSVSFYEVSNEAFF
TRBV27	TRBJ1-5	CASSLIGGQGQNQPQHF
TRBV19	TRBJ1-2	CASSRGTAYGYTF
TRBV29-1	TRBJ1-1	CSGDRGKAFF
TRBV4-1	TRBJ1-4	CASSQRQLGLVEKLFF
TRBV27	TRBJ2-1	CASSFDRFGNEQFF
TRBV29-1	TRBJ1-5	CSARAGAGNQPQHF
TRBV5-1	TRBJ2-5	CASSLVGTSGQETQYF
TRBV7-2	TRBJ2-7	CASSPTTYEQYF
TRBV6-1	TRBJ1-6	CASRYTGVRSPLHF
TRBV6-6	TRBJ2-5	CASRYQGERGETQYF
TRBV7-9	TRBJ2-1	CASSLSTWGHEQFF
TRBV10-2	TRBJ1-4	CASRASNEKLFF
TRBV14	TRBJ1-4	CASSQDRDRAEKLFF
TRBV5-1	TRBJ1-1	CASSFQGGDTEAFF
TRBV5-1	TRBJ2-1	CASSLARNEQFF
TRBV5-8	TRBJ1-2	CASSRRGNTF
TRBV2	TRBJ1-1	CASSPGLAGGEEAFF
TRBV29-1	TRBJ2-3	CSVDRTGGDTQYF